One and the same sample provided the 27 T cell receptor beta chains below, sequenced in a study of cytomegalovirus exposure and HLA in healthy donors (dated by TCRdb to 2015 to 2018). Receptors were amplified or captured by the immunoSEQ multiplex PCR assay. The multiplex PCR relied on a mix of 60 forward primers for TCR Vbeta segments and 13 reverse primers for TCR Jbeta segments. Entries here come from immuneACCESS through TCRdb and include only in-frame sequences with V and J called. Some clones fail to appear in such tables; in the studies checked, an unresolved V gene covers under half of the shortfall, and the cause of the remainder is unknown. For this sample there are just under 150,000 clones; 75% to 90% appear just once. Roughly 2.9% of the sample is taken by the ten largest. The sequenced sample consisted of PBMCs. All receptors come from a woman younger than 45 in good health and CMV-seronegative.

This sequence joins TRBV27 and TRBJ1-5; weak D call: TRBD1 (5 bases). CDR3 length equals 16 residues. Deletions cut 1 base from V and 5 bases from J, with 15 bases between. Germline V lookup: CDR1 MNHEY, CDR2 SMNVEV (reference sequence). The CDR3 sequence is CASSLFGRVGDQPQHF. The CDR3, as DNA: TGTGCCAGCAGTTTATTCGGCAGGGTAGGCGATCAGCCCCAGCATTTT.

CDR3 sequence: CASSEADGLNEKLFF. The CDR3 DNA reads as TGTGCCAGCAGTGAAGCAGACGGACTGAATGAAAAACTGTTTTTT. This chain joins TRBV6-1 and TRBJ1-4, with unresolved D. The V end lost 0 bases, the J end lost 5 bases, and 10 bases lay between the germline ends. The CDR3 runs 15 residues. Germline V CDR1 and CDR2: MNHNS, SASEGT.

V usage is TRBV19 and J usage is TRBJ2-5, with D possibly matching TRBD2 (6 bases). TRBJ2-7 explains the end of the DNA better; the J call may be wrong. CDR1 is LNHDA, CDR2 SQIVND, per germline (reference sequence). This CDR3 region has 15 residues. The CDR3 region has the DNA TGTGCCAGTAGTCCCGGGACTCCTGTGACCAGCGAGCAGTACTTC. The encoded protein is CASSPGTPVTSEQYF.

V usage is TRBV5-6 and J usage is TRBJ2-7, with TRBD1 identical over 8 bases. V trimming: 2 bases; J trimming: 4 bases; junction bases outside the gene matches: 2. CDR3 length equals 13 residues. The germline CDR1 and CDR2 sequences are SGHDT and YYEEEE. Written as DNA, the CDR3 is TGTGCCAGCAGCTTCGACAGGGGTTACGAGCAGTACTTC. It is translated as CASSFDRGYEQYF.

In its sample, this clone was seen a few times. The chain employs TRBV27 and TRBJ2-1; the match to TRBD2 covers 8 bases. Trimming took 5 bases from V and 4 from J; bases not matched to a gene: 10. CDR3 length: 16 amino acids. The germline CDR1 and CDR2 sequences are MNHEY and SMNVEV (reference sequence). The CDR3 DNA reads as TGTGCCAGCAGTCCCGCCCCGGGAGGGGGGTACAATGAGCAGTTCTTC. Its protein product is CASSPAPGGGYNEQFF.

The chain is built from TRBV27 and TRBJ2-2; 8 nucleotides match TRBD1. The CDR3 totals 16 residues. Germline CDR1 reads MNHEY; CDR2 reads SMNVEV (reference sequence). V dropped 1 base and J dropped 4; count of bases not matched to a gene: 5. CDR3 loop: CASSLYAGGITGELFF. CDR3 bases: TGTGCCAGCAGTTTATACGCAGGGGGCATCACCGGGGAGCTGTTTTTT.

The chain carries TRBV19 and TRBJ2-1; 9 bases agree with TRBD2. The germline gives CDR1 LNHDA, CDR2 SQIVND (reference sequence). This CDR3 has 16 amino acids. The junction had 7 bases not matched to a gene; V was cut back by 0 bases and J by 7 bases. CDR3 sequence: CASSIDERGAGNEQFF. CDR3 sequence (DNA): TGTGCCAGTAGTATAGATGAGCGGGGGGCAGGGAATGAGCAGTTCTTC.

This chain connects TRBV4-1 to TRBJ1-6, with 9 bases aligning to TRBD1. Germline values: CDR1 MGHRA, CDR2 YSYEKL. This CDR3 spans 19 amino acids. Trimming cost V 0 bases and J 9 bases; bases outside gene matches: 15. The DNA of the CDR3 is TGCGCCAGCAGCCAAGATTCACCGATACCCGGGACAGGGACTTCACCCCTCCACTTT. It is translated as CASSQDSPIPGTGTSPLHF.

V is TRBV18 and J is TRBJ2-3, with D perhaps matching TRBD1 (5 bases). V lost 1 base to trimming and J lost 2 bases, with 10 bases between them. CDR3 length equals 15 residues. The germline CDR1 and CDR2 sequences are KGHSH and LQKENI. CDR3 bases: TGTGCCAGCTCACCACGGGTACAGGTCACAGATACGCAGTATTTT. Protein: CASSPRVQVTDTQYF.

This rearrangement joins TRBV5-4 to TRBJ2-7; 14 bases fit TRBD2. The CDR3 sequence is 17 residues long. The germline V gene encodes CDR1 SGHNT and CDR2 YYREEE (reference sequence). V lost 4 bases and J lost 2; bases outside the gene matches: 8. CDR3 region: CASSPGTSGGRPYEQYF. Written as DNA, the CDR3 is TGTGCCAGCAGCCCCGGGACTAGCGGGGGCCGCCCCTACGAGCAGTACTTC.

The CDR3 loop reads CASSSDRSNQPQHF. DNA of the CDR3: TGTGCCAGTAGTTCGGACAGAAGCAATCAGCCCCAGCATTTT. The chain is built from TRBV19 and TRBJ1-5, with D tentatively TRBD1 (6 bases). Germline V gives CDR1 LNHDA, CDR2 SQIVND (reference sequence). The V gene lost 5 bases and the J gene lost 1 base, with 9 bases spanning the gap. The CDR3 spans 14 residues.

CDR3 loop: CASSYSRVGVVEKLFF. DNA of the CDR3: TGTGCCAGCAGTTACTCAAGGGTCGGGGTTGTAGAAAAACTGTTTTTT. The chain couples TRBV6-6 to TRBJ1-4; no clear D gene. Germline V gives CDR1 MNHNY, CDR2 SVGAGI (reference sequence). The CDR3 has 16 residues. V lost 0 bases and J lost 8, with 16 bases in between.

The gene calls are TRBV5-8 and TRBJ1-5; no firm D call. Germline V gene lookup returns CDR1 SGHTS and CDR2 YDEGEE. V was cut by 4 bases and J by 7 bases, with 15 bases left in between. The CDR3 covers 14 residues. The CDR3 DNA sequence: TGTGCCAGCAGCGCCGCCATAGGAGGGCAGCCCCAGCATTTT. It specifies CASSAAIGGQPQHF.

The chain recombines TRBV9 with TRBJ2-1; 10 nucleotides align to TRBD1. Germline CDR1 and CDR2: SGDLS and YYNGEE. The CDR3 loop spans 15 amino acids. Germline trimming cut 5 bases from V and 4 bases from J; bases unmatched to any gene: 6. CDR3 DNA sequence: TGTGCCAGCAGATCCGGGACAGGGGCGTACAATGAGCAGTTCTTC. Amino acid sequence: CASRSGTGAYNEQFF.

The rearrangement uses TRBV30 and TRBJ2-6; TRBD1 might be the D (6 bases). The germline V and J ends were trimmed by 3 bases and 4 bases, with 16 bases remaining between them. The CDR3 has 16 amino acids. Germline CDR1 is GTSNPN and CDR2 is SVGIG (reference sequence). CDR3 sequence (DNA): TGTGCCTGGAGCGCCTATAGGGGGTCCGGGGCCAACGTCCTGACTTTC. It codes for CAWSAYRGSGANVLTF.

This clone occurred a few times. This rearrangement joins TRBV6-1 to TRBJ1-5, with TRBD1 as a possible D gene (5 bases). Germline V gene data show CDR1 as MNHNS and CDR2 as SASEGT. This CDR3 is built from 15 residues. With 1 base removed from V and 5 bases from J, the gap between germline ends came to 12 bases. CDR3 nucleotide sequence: TGTGCCAGCAGTGAAGAGGAAGGGGTGGATCAGCCCCAGCATTTT. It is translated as CASSEEEGVDQPQHF.

Here the CDR3 reads CASSLEGDGTEAFF. As DNA, the CDR3 is TGTGCCAGCAGCTTAGAGGGGGATGGCACTGAAGCTTTCTTT. The J gene is TRBJ1-1, the V gene TRBV7-2; D is perhaps TRBD1 (6 bases). The V and J ends lost 1 base and 4 bases respectively, with 10 bases between them. The CDR3 spans 14 residues. Germline-derived CDR1 and CDR2 are SGHTA and FQGNSA. The full variable domain, its missing parts supplied by reference TRBV7-2 and TRBJ1-1, is GAGVSQSPSNKVTEKGKDVELRCDPISGHTALYWYRQSLGQGLEFLIYFQGNSAPDKSGLPSDRFSAERTGGSVSTLTIQRTQQEDSAVYLCASSLEGDGTEAFFGQGTRLTVV.

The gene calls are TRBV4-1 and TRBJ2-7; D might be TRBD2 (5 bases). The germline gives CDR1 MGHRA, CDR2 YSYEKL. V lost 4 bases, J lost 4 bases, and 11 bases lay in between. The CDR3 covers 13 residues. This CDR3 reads CASSRARGYEQYF. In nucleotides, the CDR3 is TGCGCCAGCAGCCGTGCTAGAGGGTACGAGCAGTACTTC.

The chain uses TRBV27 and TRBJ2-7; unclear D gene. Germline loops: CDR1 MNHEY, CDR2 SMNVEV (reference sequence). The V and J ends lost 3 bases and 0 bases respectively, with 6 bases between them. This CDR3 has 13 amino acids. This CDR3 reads CASSLAVSYEQYF. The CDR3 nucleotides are TGTGCCAGCAGTTTGGCAGTCTCCTACGAGCAGTACTTC.

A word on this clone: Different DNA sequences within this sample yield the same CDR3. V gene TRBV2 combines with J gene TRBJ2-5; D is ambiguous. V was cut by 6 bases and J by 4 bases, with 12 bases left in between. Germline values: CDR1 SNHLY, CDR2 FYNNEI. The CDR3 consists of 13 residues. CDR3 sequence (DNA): TGTGCCAGCAGGGCGACGGGTTCAGAGACCCAGTACTTC. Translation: CASRATGSETQYF.

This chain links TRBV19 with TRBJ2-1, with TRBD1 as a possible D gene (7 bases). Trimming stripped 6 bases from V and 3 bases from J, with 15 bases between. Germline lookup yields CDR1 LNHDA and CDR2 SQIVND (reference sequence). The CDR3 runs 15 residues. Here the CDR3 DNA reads TGTGCCAGTAGCCCGAGACAGGGAGGCTACAATGAGCAGTTCTTC. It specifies CASSPRQGGYNEQFF.

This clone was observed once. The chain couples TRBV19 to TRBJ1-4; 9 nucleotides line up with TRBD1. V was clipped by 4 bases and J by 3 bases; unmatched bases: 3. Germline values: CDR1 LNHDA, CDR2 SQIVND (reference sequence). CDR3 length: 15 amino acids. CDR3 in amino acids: CASSKGTGSNEKLFF. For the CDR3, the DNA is TGTGCCAGTAGTAAGGGGACAGGGTCTAATGAAAAACTGTTTTTT.

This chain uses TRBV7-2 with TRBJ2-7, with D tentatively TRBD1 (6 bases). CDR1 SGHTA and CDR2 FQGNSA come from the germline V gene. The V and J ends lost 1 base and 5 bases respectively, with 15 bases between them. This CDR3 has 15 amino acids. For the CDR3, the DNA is TGTGCCAGCAGCTTAGGATCATTACAGGGAAACGAGCAGTACTTC. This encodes CASSLGSLQGNEQYF.

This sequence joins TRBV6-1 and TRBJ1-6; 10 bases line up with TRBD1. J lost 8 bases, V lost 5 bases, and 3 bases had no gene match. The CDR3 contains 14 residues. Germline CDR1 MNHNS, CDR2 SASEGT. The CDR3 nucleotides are TGTGCCAGCAGTCGCGGGACAGGGGATTCACCCCTCCACTTT. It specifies CASSRGTGDSPLHF.

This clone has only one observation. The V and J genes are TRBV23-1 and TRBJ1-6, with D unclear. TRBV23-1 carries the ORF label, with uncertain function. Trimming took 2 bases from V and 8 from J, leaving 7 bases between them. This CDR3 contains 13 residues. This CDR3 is CASSQGADSPLHF. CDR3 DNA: TGCGCCAGCAGTCAAGGCGCGGATTCACCCCTCCACTTT.

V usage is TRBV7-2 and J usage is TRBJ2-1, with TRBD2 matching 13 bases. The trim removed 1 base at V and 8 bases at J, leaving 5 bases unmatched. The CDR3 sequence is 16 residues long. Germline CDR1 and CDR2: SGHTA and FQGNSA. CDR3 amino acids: CASSLELAGGSDEQFF. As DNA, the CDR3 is TGTGCCAGCAGCTTAGAACTAGCGGGGGGGTCCGATGAGCAGTTCTTC. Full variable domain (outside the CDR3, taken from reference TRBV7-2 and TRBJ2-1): GAGVSQSPSNKVTEKGKDVELRCDPISGHTALYWYRQSLGQGLEFLIYFQGNSAPDKSGLPSDRFSAERTGGSVSTLTIQRTQQEDSAVYLCASSLELAGGSDEQFFGPGTRLTVL.

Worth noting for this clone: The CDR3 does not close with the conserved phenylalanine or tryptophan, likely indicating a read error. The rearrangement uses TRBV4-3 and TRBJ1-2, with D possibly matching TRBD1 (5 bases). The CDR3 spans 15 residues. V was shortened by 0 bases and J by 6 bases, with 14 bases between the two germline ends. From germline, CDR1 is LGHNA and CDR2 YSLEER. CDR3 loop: CASSQEGAEGNGYTL. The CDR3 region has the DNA TGCGCCAGCAGCCAAGAGGGAGCGGAGGGGAATGGCTACACCCTC.